These T cell receptor beta chains were read from a single sample in a study of T cells after somatic rescue of genetic block. The protocol was immunoSEQ multiplex PCR, while the TCRdb copy is restricted to in-frame clones and leaves out a portion. In the table there are 70,000 to 95,000 clones, 80% to 90% of which are singletons. The specimen was peripheral blood mononuclear cells (PBMCs). The receptors shown here come from a young woman. Each CDR3 is given with its conserved first and last residue. The D gene is left open where the match is weak. Clone sizes are given selectively: once, few, many, or a class where the clone is expanded.

d_call: TRBD1; v_call: TRBV6-5; cdr3_length: 15; clone_size: few; j_call: TRBJ1-1; cdr3_nt: TGTGCCAGCAGCAGACCCGGACAGGGCGGCACTGAAGCTTTCTTT; cdr3_aa: CASSRPGQGGTEAFF
d_call: NA; v_call: TRBV25-1; cdr3_length: 14; clone_size: NA; j_call: TRBJ2-7; cdr3_nt: TGTGCCAGCAGTGACTCCGGACGAAACTACGAGCAGTACTTC; cdr3_aa: CASSDSGRNYEQYF
d_call: NA; v_call: TRBV6-6; cdr3_length: 15; clone_size: NA; j_call: TRBJ2-3; cdr3_nt: TGTGCCAGCAGTCCCCAACCACGACTAGCAGATACGCAGTATTTT; cdr3_aa: CASSPQPRLADTQYF
d_call: NA; v_call: TRBV6-5; cdr3_length: 16; clone_size: NA; j_call: TRBJ2-7; cdr3_nt: NA; cdr3_aa: CASSSVRGGPTYEQYF
d_call: TRBD1; v_call: TRBV9; cdr3_length: 15; clone_size: NA; j_call: TRBJ1-2; cdr3_nt: TGTGCCAGCAGCGTAAACAGGGGAACTAACTATGGCTACACCTTC; cdr3_aa: CASSVNRGTNYGYTF
d_call: TRBD2; v_call: TRBV5-1; cdr3_length: 16; clone_size: NA; j_call: TRBJ2-2; cdr3_nt: TGCGCCAGCAGCCGTACTAGCGGGAGGAACACCGGGGAGCTGTTTTTT; cdr3_aa: CASSRTSGRNTGELFF
d_call: TRBD1; v_call: TRBV5-1; cdr3_length: 15; clone_size: few; j_call: TRBJ1-1; cdr3_nt: TGCGCCAGCAGCCGTGATCCATCAGGGGGGACTGAAGCTTTCTTT; cdr3_aa: CASSRDPSGGTEAFF
d_call: NA; v_call: TRBV27; cdr3_length: 11; clone_size: NA; j_call: TRBJ1-2; cdr3_nt: TGTGCCAGCAGGGGGGACTATGGCTACACCTTC; cdr3_aa: CASRGDYGYTF
d_call: NA; v_call: TRBV5-5; cdr3_length: 15; clone_size: NA; j_call: TRBJ1-2; cdr3_nt: TGTGCCAGCAGTCTCCAGGGCAAGGACGGCTATGGCTACACCTTC; cdr3_aa: CASSLQGKDGYGYTF
d_call: NA; v_call: TRBV27; cdr3_length: 14; clone_size: NA; j_call: TRBJ1-5; cdr3_nt: TGTGCCAGCAGTAATACAGGTAGCAATCAGCCCCAGCATTTT; cdr3_aa: CASSNTGSNQPQHF
d_call: NA; v_call: TRBV7-8; cdr3_length: 17; clone_size: NA; j_call: TRBJ2-2; cdr3_nt: TGTGCCAGCAGCCGACGAGGAGGGGTTGGGCGCGCCGGGGAGCTGTTTTTT; cdr3_aa: CASSRRGGVGRAGELFF
d_call: NA; v_call: TRBV28; cdr3_length: 16; clone_size: NA; j_call: TRBJ1-1; cdr3_nt: TGTGCCAGCAGTCCTCCTCGGATTACCCCGAACACTGAAGCTTTCTTT; cdr3_aa: CASSPPRITPNTEAFF
d_call: NA; v_call: TRBV5-6; cdr3_length: 15; clone_size: NA; j_call: TRBJ2-1; cdr3_nt: TGTGCCAGCAGCTGGGGACCCTCCGGCTACAATGAGCAGTTCTTC; cdr3_aa: CASSWGPSGYNEQFF
d_call: NA; v_call: TRBV7-6; cdr3_length: 14; clone_size: NA; j_call: TRBJ2-2; cdr3_nt: TGTGCCAGCAGCTCCCCTACTAACACCGGGGAGCTGTTTTTT; cdr3_aa: CASSSPTNTGELFF
d_call: NA; v_call: TRBV6-5; cdr3_length: 15; clone_size: once; j_call: TRBJ2-3; cdr3_nt: TGTGCCAGCAGTTACTCGGCTAGCTCGGGGGATACGCAGTATTTT; cdr3_aa: CASSYSASSGDTQYF
d_call: NA; v_call: TRBV7-2; cdr3_length: 12; clone_size: NA; j_call: TRBJ1-2; cdr3_nt: TGTGCCAGCAGCTTCCTTAACTATGGCTACACCTTC; cdr3_aa: CASSFLNYGYTF
d_call: NA; v_call: TRBV30; cdr3_length: 12; clone_size: NA; j_call: TRBJ1-1; cdr3_nt: TGTGCCTGGAGTCTCAACCCTCGGACAGCTTTCTTT; cdr3_aa: CAWSLNPRTAFF
d_call: TRBD1; v_call: TRBV5-8; cdr3_length: 14; clone_size: NA; j_call: TRBJ1-1; cdr3_nt: TGTGCCAGCAGCTTGGGACAGGGGTTCACTGAAGCTTTCTTT; cdr3_aa: CASSLGQGFTEAFF
d_call: TRBD1; v_call: TRBV27; cdr3_length: 16; clone_size: few; j_call: TRBJ2-7; cdr3_nt: TGTGCCAGCAGTTCGGGACAGGGGTCGAGCTCCTACGAGCAGTACTTC; cdr3_aa: CASSSGQGSSSYEQYF
d_call: NA; v_call: TRBV30; cdr3_length: 15; clone_size: NA; j_call: TRBJ2-4; cdr3_nt: TGTGCCTGGAGTGTACAGACCATAGATTGGAACATTCAGTACTTC; cdr3_aa: CAWSVQTIDWNIQYF
d_call: NA; v_call: TRBV6-7; cdr3_length: 16; clone_size: NA; j_call: TRBJ2-5; cdr3_nt: TGTGCCAGCAGTTACTCGAATGGGGCAGGGAGGGAGACCCAGTACTTC; cdr3_aa: CASSYSNGAGRETQYF
d_call: NA; v_call: TRBV4-3; cdr3_length: 15; clone_size: NA; j_call: TRBJ1-5; cdr3_nt: TGCGCCAGCAGCCAAGATTGGGCCGGAGGTCAGCCCCAGCATTTT; cdr3_aa: CASSQDWAGGQPQHF
d_call: NA; v_call: TRBV30; cdr3_length: 11; clone_size: NA; j_call: TRBJ1-5; cdr3_nt: TGTGCCTGGAGTGTGGGAGGGCCCCAGCATTTT; cdr3_aa: CAWSVGGPQHF
d_call: TRBD1; v_call: TRBV30; cdr3_length: 14; clone_size: once; j_call: TRBJ2-7; cdr3_nt: TGTGCCTGGAGTGAGGGGACAGGGACCTACGAGCAGTACTTC; cdr3_aa: CAWSEGTGTYEQYF
d_call: TRBD1; v_call: TRBV2; cdr3_length: 13; clone_size: NA; j_call: TRBJ1-1; cdr3_nt: TGTGCCAGCAGTGAGGGGACAGGGGCTGAAGCTTTCTTT; cdr3_aa: CASSEGTGAEAFF
d_call: TRBD1; v_call: TRBV29-1; cdr3_length: 12; clone_size: once; j_call: TRBJ1-2; cdr3_nt: TGCAGCGTTGTCAGGGGGAAGTATGGCTACACCTTC; cdr3_aa: CSVVRGKYGYTF
d_call: TRBD2; v_call: TRBV4-1; cdr3_length: 17; clone_size: NA; j_call: TRBJ2-3; cdr3_nt: TGCGCCAGCAGCCAAGATGAGTGGATAGCGGGCCCAGATACGCAGTATTTT; cdr3_aa: CASSQDEWIAGPDTQYF
d_call: TRBD2; v_call: TRBV9; cdr3_length: 18; clone_size: NA; j_call: TRBJ2-6; cdr3_nt: TGTGCCAGCAGCCCCCGACTAGCGGGAGGGTCCGGGGCCAACGTCCTGACTTTC; cdr3_aa: CASSPRLAGGSGANVLTF
d_call: TRBD2; v_call: TRBV7-8; cdr3_length: 18; clone_size: NA; j_call: TRBJ2-1; cdr3_nt: TGTGCCAGCAGCTTAGTTGTAGCGGGAGGGCCCGCCTACAATGAGCAGTTCTTC; cdr3_aa: CASSLVVAGGPAYNEQFF
d_call: TRBD1; v_call: TRBV14; cdr3_length: 14; clone_size: NA; j_call: TRBJ1-4; cdr3_nt: TGTGCCAGCAGTCTACAGGGGTCTAATGAAAAACTGTTTTTT; cdr3_aa: CASSLQGSNEKLFF
d_call: TRBD2; v_call: TRBV5-1; cdr3_length: 15; clone_size: NA; j_call: TRBJ2-1; cdr3_nt: TGCGCCAGCAGCTGGACTAGCGGGGGGTACAATGAGCAGTTCTTC; cdr3_aa: CASSWTSGGYNEQFF
d_call: TRBD1; v_call: TRBV7-9; cdr3_length: 15; clone_size: NA; j_call: TRBJ1-2; cdr3_nt: TGTGCCAGCAGCTCCCAAGAGGGACAGCTCAATGGCTACACCTTC; cdr3_aa: CASSSQEGQLNGYTF
d_call: NA; v_call: TRBV4-1; cdr3_length: 15; clone_size: NA; j_call: TRBJ2-1; cdr3_nt: TGCGCCAGCAGGGGAAGGGCGGGCATCTACAATGAGCAGTTCTTC; cdr3_aa: CASRGRAGIYNEQFF
d_call: NA; v_call: TRBV7-3; cdr3_length: 17; clone_size: NA; j_call: TRBJ2-1; cdr3_nt: TGTGCCAGCAGCCCCCCCGAGGCCGGGAGCTCCTACAATGAGCAGTTCTTC; cdr3_aa: CASSPPEAGSSYNEQFF
d_call: TRBD1; v_call: TRBV30; cdr3_length: 14; clone_size: NA; j_call: TRBJ2-1; cdr3_nt: TGTGCCTGGGGACCGGGACAGGTTAACAATGAGCAGTTCTTC; cdr3_aa: CAWGPGQVNNEQFF
d_call: NA; v_call: TRBV6-6; cdr3_length: 12; clone_size: few; j_call: TRBJ2-3; cdr3_nt: TGTGCCAGCAACAGGGGCACAGATACGCAGTATTTT; cdr3_aa: CASNRGTDTQYF
d_call: NA; v_call: TRBV5-6; cdr3_length: 15; clone_size: NA; j_call: TRBJ2-1; cdr3_nt: TGTGCCAGCAACCCAACCCTAGGGTTCGGGAGAGAGCAGTTCTTC; cdr3_aa: CASNPTLGFGREQFF
d_call: NA; v_call: TRBV7-2; cdr3_length: 16; clone_size: NA; j_call: TRBJ1-3; cdr3_nt: TGTGCCAGCAGCTTAGGAGGGGCAGGGTCTGGAAACACCATATATTTT; cdr3_aa: CASSLGGAGSGNTIYF
d_call: TRBD2; v_call: TRBV4-1; cdr3_length: 17; clone_size: NA; j_call: TRBJ2-7; cdr3_nt: TGCGCCAGCAGCCAAGAGGGGACTAGCGGGCGGCCCATCGGGCAGTACTTC; cdr3_aa: CASSQEGTSGRPIGQYF
d_call: NA; v_call: TRBV9; cdr3_length: 15; clone_size: once; j_call: TRBJ2-2; cdr3_nt: TGTGCCAGCAGCGCCATTGGTGCGGGCACCGGGGAGCTGTTTTTT; cdr3_aa: CASSAIGAGTGELFF